The clone carrying this TCR beta chain showed up just once. Assay used: immunoSEQ multiplex PCR; TCRdb lists only in-frame clones, some missing. The sample has 150,000 to 200,000 clones; about nine tenths are singletons. After removal of 1 base from V and 1 base from J, the junction contained 12 bases not matched to a gene. The CDR3 is 19 residues long. CDR1 and CDR2 from the germline V gene are SGHTA and FQGNSA. The data originate from a study of blood T cell repertoires in COVID-19. The clonotype was recovered from a woman in her late teens or twenties who had recovered from COVID-19. The chain recombines TRBV7-2 with TRBJ1-1, with TRBD1 matching over 10 bases. The sequenced material came from PBMCs or T cells enriched from blood (not recorded which). The CDR3 region is CASSLDVGDRGLGNTEAFF. CDR3 DNA sequence: TGTGCCAGCAGCTTAGATGTCGGCGACAGGGGGCTTGGGAACACTGAAGCTTTCTTT.